These T cell receptor beta chains were read from a single sample in a study of T-cell memory formation after mild COVID-19. TCRdb passed the 5' RACE reads through MiXCR, listing each CDR3 protein once. The sample holds 58,000 or so distinct CDR3 sequences, 25% to 35% seen once. Sequencing input: PBMCs or a T cell subset sorted from them (not recorded which). The receptors stem from a man between 18 and 29 years old who had mild COVID-19 (a few samples of this study predate the infection). Cell type and time point are not known. CDR3s include the opening cysteine and the closing phenylalanine or tryptophan. Fields, in order: V gene, clone size, J gene, D gene, CDR3 DNA, CDR3 protein. D genes are given only for firm matches. Clone size appears in some rows only: once, few, many, or a class for an expanded clone.

v_gene: TRBV6-2/TRBV6-3
abundance: -
j_gene: TRBJ2-1
d_gene: TRBD2
CDR3nt: TGTGCCAGCACCTCGGGCGGGGGGTCGAATGAGCAGTTCTTC
CDR3aa: CASTSGGGSNEQFF

v_gene: TRBV4-1
abundance: -
j_gene: TRBJ1-4
d_gene: -
CDR3nt: TGCGCCAGCAGCCAAGTTGGCCCCGGTGAAAAACTGTTTTTT
CDR3aa: CASSQVGPGEKLFF

v_gene: TRBV9
abundance: -
j_gene: TRBJ2-1
d_gene: TRBD2
CDR3nt: TGTGCCAGCAGCGTAGCGGGTAGCGGGGACTACAATGAGCAGTTCTTC
CDR3aa: CASSVAGSGDYNEQFF

v_gene: TRBV7-2
abundance: -
j_gene: TRBJ2-1
d_gene: -
CDR3nt: TGTGCCAGCAGCTTAGGGACTACCTCCTACAATGAGCAGTTCTTC
CDR3aa: CASSLGTTSYNEQFF

v_gene: TRBV12-3/TRBV12-4
abundance: few
j_gene: TRBJ2-5
d_gene: TRBD2
CDR3nt: TGTGCCAGCAGGGGTGAGACTAGCGGGGTATCGGAGACCCAGTACTTC
CDR3aa: CASRGETSGVSETQYF

v_gene: TRBV27
abundance: many
j_gene: TRBJ2-7
d_gene: -
CDR3nt: TGTGCCAGCAGCGGGGGGCTTGGCGAGCAGTACTTC
CDR3aa: CASSGGLGEQYF

v_gene: TRBV24-1
abundance: -
j_gene: TRBJ2-5
d_gene: -
CDR3nt: TGTGCCACCAGTGATTTGGACGACCCGGAGACCCAGTACTTC
CDR3aa: CATSDLDDPETQYF

v_gene: TRBV3-1
abundance: -
j_gene: TRBJ1-5
d_gene: -
CDR3nt: TGTGCCAGCAGCCATTACAGGGCTCAGCCCCAGCATTTT
CDR3aa: CASSHYRAQPQHF

v_gene: TRBV9
abundance: -
j_gene: TRBJ2-5
d_gene: -
CDR3nt: TGTGCCAGCAGTTCGGGTACGATGCAAGAGACCCAGTACTTC
CDR3aa: CASSSGTMQETQYF

v_gene: TRBV6-2/TRBV6-3
abundance: -
j_gene: TRBJ2-5
d_gene: -
CDR3nt: TGTGCCAGCAGTTACTCGATACACAGGGATGGAGAGACCCAGTACTTC
CDR3aa: CASSYSIHRDGETQYF

v_gene: TRBV6-5
abundance: few
j_gene: TRBJ2-7
d_gene: TRBD2
CDR3nt: TGTGCCAGCAGTCATAGCGGGGGTAGAGGCGAGCAGTACTTC
CDR3aa: CASSHSGGRGEQYF

v_gene: TRBV5-5
abundance: few
j_gene: TRBJ2-2
d_gene: -
CDR3nt: TGTGCCAGCAGGTTCAACACCGGGGAGCTGTTTTTT
CDR3aa: CASRFNTGELFF

v_gene: TRBV4-3
abundance: -
j_gene: TRBJ2-3
d_gene: -
CDR3nt: TGCGCCAGCAGCCAAGAGAGGGTTTACAACACAGATACGCAGTATTTT
CDR3aa: CASSQERVYNTDTQYF

v_gene: TRBV10-2
abundance: -
j_gene: TRBJ1-1
d_gene: -
CDR3nt: TGCGCCAGCAGTGAGGGACCGAGAACTGAAGCTTTCTTT
CDR3aa: CASSEGPRTEAFF

v_gene: TRBV4-3
abundance: few
j_gene: TRBJ2-5
d_gene: -
CDR3nt: TGCGCCAGCAGCCAAGATATCGGGGGCCAAGAGACCCAGTACTTC
CDR3aa: CASSQDIGGQETQYF

v_gene: TRBV5-4
abundance: -
j_gene: TRBJ1-2
d_gene: -
CDR3nt: TGTGCCAGCAGCATTGGGGACTATGGCTACACCTTC
CDR3aa: CASSIGDYGYTF

v_gene: TRBV4-1
abundance: -
j_gene: TRBJ1-1
d_gene: -
CDR3nt: TGCGCCAGCAGCCAAGAGGGACACTCTGAAGCTTTCTTT
CDR3aa: CASSQEGHSEAFF

v_gene: TRBV4-3
abundance: -
j_gene: TRBJ2-1
d_gene: -
CDR3nt: TGCGCCAGCAGCCAAGATCTAGGGTTACCCAACCCGGGGAATGAGCAGTTCTTC
CDR3aa: CASSQDLGLPNPGNEQFF

v_gene: TRBV4-1
abundance: once
j_gene: TRBJ2-1
d_gene: -
CDR3nt: TGCGCCAGCAGCCAAGGGGCGGGGAACAATGAGCAGTTCTTC
CDR3aa: CASSQGAGNNEQFF

v_gene: TRBV12-3/TRBV12-4
abundance: few
j_gene: TRBJ2-2
d_gene: -
CDR3nt: TGTGCCAGTTTTGGAACCGGGGAGCTGTTTTTT
CDR3aa: CASFGTGELFF

v_gene: TRBV27
abundance: -
j_gene: TRBJ2-7
d_gene: -
CDR3nt: TGTGCCAGCAGTTTAGGTTTGGGATCCTACGAGCAGTACTTC
CDR3aa: CASSLGLGSYEQYF

v_gene: TRBV6-5
abundance: -
j_gene: TRBJ2-3
d_gene: TRBD1
CDR3nt: TGTGCCAGCAGTTATAGACACGGGACAGGGTACACAGATACGCAGTATTTT
CDR3aa: CASSYRHGTGYTDTQYF

v_gene: TRBV2
abundance: -
j_gene: TRBJ2-5
d_gene: TRBD1
CDR3nt: TGTGCCGGATGGGGGGGACAGGGAGAAGAGACCCAGTACTTC
CDR3aa: CAGWGGQGEETQYF

v_gene: TRBV12-3/TRBV12-4
abundance: -
j_gene: TRBJ2-7
d_gene: -
CDR3nt: TGTGCCAGCAGTAGGGGGGGTCTTGGGCAGTACTTC
CDR3aa: CASSRGGLGQYF

v_gene: TRBV29-1
abundance: -
j_gene: TRBJ2-1
d_gene: -
CDR3nt: TGCAGCGTCCGTTCAAACAATGAGCAGTTCTTC
CDR3aa: CSVRSNNEQFF

v_gene: TRBV12-3/TRBV12-4
abundance: -
j_gene: TRBJ2-1
d_gene: -
CDR3nt: TGTGCCAGCAGCCTGGGTTTAAACAATGAGCAGTTCTTC
CDR3aa: CASSLGLNNEQFF

v_gene: TRBV6-5
abundance: many
j_gene: TRBJ1-5
d_gene: -
CDR3nt: TGTGCCAGCAGTTACCGTAGCAATCAGCCCCAGCATTTT
CDR3aa: CASSYRSNQPQHF

v_gene: TRBV6-5
abundance: few
j_gene: TRBJ1-2
d_gene: -
CDR3nt: TGTGCCAGCAGTTACTTGACAGCCTCTTCCTATGGCTACACCTTC
CDR3aa: CASSYLTASSYGYTF

v_gene: TRBV7-9
abundance: few
j_gene: TRBJ1-2
d_gene: -
CDR3nt: TGTGCCAGCAGCCACACCCTAGCCCCAGCGGCTAACTATGGCTACACCTTC
CDR3aa: CASSHTLAPAANYGYTF

v_gene: TRBV19
abundance: -
j_gene: TRBJ2-2
d_gene: TRBD1
CDR3nt: TGTGCCAGTACCGAAAGACAGGGTTCCGGGGAGCTGTTTTTT
CDR3aa: CASTERQGSGELFF

v_gene: TRBV5-6
abundance: -
j_gene: TRBJ2-1
d_gene: -
CDR3nt: TGTGCCAGCAGCCGTTGGGGGGCGAGCGGTGAGCAGTTCTTC
CDR3aa: CASSRWGASGEQFF

v_gene: TRBV12-3/TRBV12-4
abundance: few
j_gene: TRBJ2-3
d_gene: TRBD2
CDR3nt: TGTGCCAGCAGTTTATTAGCGGGGTACACAGATACGCAGTATTTT
CDR3aa: CASSLLAGYTDTQYF

v_gene: TRBV20-1
abundance: -
j_gene: TRBJ2-7
d_gene: TRBD1
CDR3nt: TGCAGTGCTTGGACAGGGAGTCGGTACGAGCAGTACTTC
CDR3aa: CSAWTGSRYEQYF

v_gene: TRBV27
abundance: -
j_gene: TRBJ2-6
d_gene: -
CDR3nt: TGTGCCAGCAGTGCGGGAACTGGGGCCAACGTCCTGACTTTC
CDR3aa: CASSAGTGANVLTF

v_gene: TRBV5-1
abundance: few
j_gene: TRBJ2-1
d_gene: -
CDR3nt: TGCGCCAGCAGCTTGGGAGGGGTCAATGAGCAGTTCTTC
CDR3aa: CASSLGGVNEQFF

v_gene: TRBV12-3/TRBV12-4
abundance: few
j_gene: TRBJ1-5
d_gene: TRBD1
CDR3nt: TGTGCCAGCACCCCAAGGACAGGGAGGCAGCCCCAGCATTTT
CDR3aa: CASTPRTGRQPQHF

v_gene: TRBV29-1
abundance: -
j_gene: TRBJ2-2
d_gene: TRBD1
CDR3nt: TGCAGCGTTGATAGGGGGCGGAACACCGGGGAGCTGTTTTTT
CDR3aa: CSVDRGRNTGELFF

v_gene: TRBV7-8
abundance: few
j_gene: TRBJ2-3
d_gene: -
CDR3nt: TGTGCCAGCAGCTTACAGGGAGAACACACAGATACGCAGTATTTT
CDR3aa: CASSLQGEHTDTQYF

v_gene: TRBV29-1
abundance: -
j_gene: TRBJ2-1
d_gene: -
CDR3nt: TGCAGCGTCGGCGGCTCTCCGCTGTTCTTC
CDR3aa: CSVGGSPLFF

v_gene: TRBV11-2
abundance: -
j_gene: TRBJ2-2
d_gene: -
CDR3nt: TGTGCCAGCAGCCCTCATCAGGCCGGGTTTCCCGGGGAGCTGTTTTTT
CDR3aa: CASSPHQAGFPGELFF